This TCR beta chain was identified in a study of CD8 T cell repertoires and HIV-1 epitope variants (TCRdb year 2020). In the study overall: Twenty-five peptides representing autologous and known Gag and Nef epitope variants were each used to stimulate T cells in separate culture wells. An aliquot of 1M T cells was saved as an uncultured baseline condition, separate from the approximately 75 T cell cultures. T cells were enriched with the EasySep Human T Cell Enrichment Kit and co-cultured with equal numbers of autologous T cell-negative cells as antigen-presenting cells. A total of 75 to 100 T cell cultures were run, with each culture condition done in triplicate except for one peptide, which was done in duplicate. A CMV, EBV and flu peptide pool, the Ebola AY9 epitope as negative control, and a no-peptide well were included as control conditions. Three Gag epitope families and Nef HW9 and YT9 were included among the tested epitopes. Cultures ran for about 10 days in IMDM with gentamicin, with half-media changes on days 3 and 7 adding IL-2, IL-7 and IL-15. Study-wide conclusions, independent of this receptor: Roughly five clonotypes recognized the Nef KF9 family and one clonotype recognized the HW9 family, while no responses to the TAALDMSHF plasma variant were seen. Of the nine antigen-specific TCR beta clonotypes identified, roughly six appeared cross-reactive for autologous or known escape epitope variants. Only TCR beta chains were identified by the assay, and proliferation to antigen, not T cell function or cytokine profile, was indicated.

The EasySep Human CD8+ T Cell Enrichment Kit was used on day 10 to isolate CD8+ T cells from every culture. The immunoSEQ platform was used to sequence TCR beta CDR3 regions at survey depth. The QIAamp DNA micro kit was used to extract genomic DNA from every cultured and uncultured CD8+ T cell population. From the authors' description of their analysis: Samples with fewer than 5,000 productive reads were excluded, which removed about 6% of the roughly 80 HIV peptide-stimulated cultures. A MANAFEST web app trimmed sequences to CDR3 and removed nonproductive sequences, CDR3s under 5 amino acids, and those not starting C or ending F/W. To count as antigen-specific, a clonotype had to be expanded in at least 2 of 3 replicates compared with the no-peptide control at FDR 0.01, and only within one epitope family. A frequency at least fivefold higher than in wells stimulated with peptides from other epitope families was additionally required for specific clonotypes. TCRdb re-hosts the immuneACCESS table, in-frame sequences only. Its copies lack some clones; in the studies checked, an unresolved V gene accounts for under half of them, and the cause for the rest is not known. That table is the source of V, J and clone size, and D and trimming were worked out from the DNA. This sample comprises a few thousand clones, around 68% of them detected only once. 43% of the sample comes from the top ten.

Of note for this clone: Its antigen is currently not known. No qualities accompany the bases; no much larger clone lies one base away.

The receptor was derived from a male donor with HIV. What was sequenced was cultured CD8+ T cells derived from PBMCs.

The base sequence is TGCGCCAGCAGCTTGGATGGGGACAGGGGGGTGGGCGAGCAGTACTTC. It codes for CASSLDGDRGVGEQYF. The rearrangement combines TRBV5-1 with TRBJ2-7; a stretch of 11 junction bases matches TRBD1. The CDR3, cysteine through phenylalanine, is 16 amino acids long. Kept here is only the CDR3 DNA, which spans 48 bases and is read in frame from base 1. V has 0 bases trimmed and J has 6 bases trimmed; junction bases matching no gene number 8. CDR1 and CDR2 (SGHRS, YFSETQ) derive from the germline V gene.